This T cell receptor beta chain was sequenced in a study of spatial heterogeneity in lung cancer. Study-level findings and limits: Compared with follow-up, resection was when ubiquitous expanded tumor TCRs appeared in blood more.

This clonotype counts as medium-sized (0.01 to 0.1%). What it binds is not known. This beta chain appears as a stray read in a library generated for alpha chains; its size is not informative. Via MiXCR, TCRdb re-called the 5' RACE reads, giving one row per CDR3 protein. Among 10,000 to 11,000 distinct CDR3 sequences listed, roughly 6.2% were seen once. Time point noted: sample taken at primary tumor resection. Unsorted tumor, nontumor lung tissue or cryopreserved PBMC supplied the whole RNA. The roughly 68 donors had untreated early-stage non-small cell lung cancer. Trimming took 0 bases from V and 4 from J; bases not matched to a gene: 12. CDR1 SGHTA and CDR2 FQGNSA come from the germline V gene. The length of the CDR3 is 19 residues.

This receptor was identified in a male donor with early-stage non-small cell lung cancer. Specimen: PBMCs, collected at surgery. V usage is TRBV7-2 and J usage is TRBJ2-3; 11 bases fit TRBD1. CDR3 DNA: TGTGCCAGCAGCTTAGCGTTCTTGGTTCTGGGACAGGGGGCAGATACGCAGTATTTT. It specifies CASSLAFLVLGQGADTQYF.